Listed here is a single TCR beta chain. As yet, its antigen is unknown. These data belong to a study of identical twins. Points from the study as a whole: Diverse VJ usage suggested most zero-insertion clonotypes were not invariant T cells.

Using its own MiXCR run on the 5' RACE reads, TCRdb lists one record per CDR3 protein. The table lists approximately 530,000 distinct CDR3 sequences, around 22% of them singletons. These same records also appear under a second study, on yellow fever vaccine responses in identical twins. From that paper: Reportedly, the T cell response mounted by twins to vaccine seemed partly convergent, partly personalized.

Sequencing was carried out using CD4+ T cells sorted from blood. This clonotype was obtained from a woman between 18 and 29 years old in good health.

The CDR3 reads CASSSARGKDTQYF. The DNA for the CDR3 is TGTGCCAGCAGCTCCGCTCGGGGGAAAGATACGCAGTATTTT. The chain combines TRBV7-9 with TRBJ2-3, with a weak D call TRBD2 (6 bases). Trimming cost V 4 bases and J 5 bases, with 13 bases left between them. Germline V gene data show CDR1 as SEHNR and CDR2 as FQNEAQ (reference sequence). The CDR3 has 14 residues.